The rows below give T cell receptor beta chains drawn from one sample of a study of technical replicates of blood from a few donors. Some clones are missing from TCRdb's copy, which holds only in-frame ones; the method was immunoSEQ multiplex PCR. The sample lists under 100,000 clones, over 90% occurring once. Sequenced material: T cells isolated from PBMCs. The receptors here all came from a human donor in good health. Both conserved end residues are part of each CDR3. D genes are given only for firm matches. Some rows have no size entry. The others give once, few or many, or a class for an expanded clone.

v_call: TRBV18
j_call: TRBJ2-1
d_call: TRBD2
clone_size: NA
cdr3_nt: TGTGCCAGCTCACGGGCTTTAGCGGGTGATTCCTACAATGAGCAGTTCTTC
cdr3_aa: CASSRALAGDSYNEQFF

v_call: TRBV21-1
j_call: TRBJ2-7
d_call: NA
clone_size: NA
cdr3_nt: TGTGCCAGCAGCCGTATCGAGCAGTACTTC
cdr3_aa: CASSRIEQYF

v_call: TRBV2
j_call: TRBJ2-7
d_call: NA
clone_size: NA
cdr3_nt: TGTGCCAGCCATAGCGGACTGAGCCAACTCTTCCCAGGGCAGTACTTC
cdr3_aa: CASHSGLSQLFPGQYF

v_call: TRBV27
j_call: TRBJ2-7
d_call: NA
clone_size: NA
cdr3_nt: TGTGCCAGCAGTACCGGACACATCAACGAGCAGTACTTC
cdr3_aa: CASSTGHINEQYF

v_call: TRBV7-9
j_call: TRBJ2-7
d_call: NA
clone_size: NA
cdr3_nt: TGTGCCAGCAGCCAGGGGAACACGGGGTCCACCTACGAGCAGTACTTC
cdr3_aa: CASSQGNTGSTYEQYF

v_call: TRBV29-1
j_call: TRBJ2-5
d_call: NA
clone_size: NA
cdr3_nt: TGCAGCGTTGAGTTTGCCCGGGGAGAGACCCAGTACTTC
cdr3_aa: CSVEFARGETQYF

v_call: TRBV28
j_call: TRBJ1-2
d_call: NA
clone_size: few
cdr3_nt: TGTGCCAGCCGCAATTTCGGGTCCTCCGGCTACACCTTC
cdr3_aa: CASRNFGSSGYTF

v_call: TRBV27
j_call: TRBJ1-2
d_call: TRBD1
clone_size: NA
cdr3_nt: TGTGCCAGCAGTCCGGGACAGTTCTATGGCTACACCTTC
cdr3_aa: CASSPGQFYGYTF

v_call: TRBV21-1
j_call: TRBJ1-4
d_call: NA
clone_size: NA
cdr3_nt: TGTGCCAGCAGCAACGAAGGGACAGGGGGCATTTCAACTAATGAAAAACTGTTTTTT
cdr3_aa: CASSNEGTGGISTNEKLFF

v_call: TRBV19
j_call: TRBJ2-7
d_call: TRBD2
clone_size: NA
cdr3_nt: TGTGCCAGTAGTCCGAGCGGGGGTCCGCCCTACGAGCAGTACTTC
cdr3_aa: CASSPSGGPPYEQYF